The clone carrying this T cell receptor beta chain showed up just a few times. Its antigen is undetermined. This entry is derived from a study of T cell repertoires in cytomegalovirus infection. Study information: Evidence of both CMV infection and a matching HLA type came from public TCR beta signatures.

Germline-derived CDR1 and CDR2 are MGHRA and YSYEKL. The CDR3 runs to 13 residues. Trimming removed 0 bases from V and 2 bases from J, with 5 bases in between. TCRdb independently ran MiXCR on the reads; one entry per CDR3 protein. The data hold about 220,000 distinct CDR3 sequences, with 35% to 40% observed a single time. The receptor's source is a human donor in good health (CMV status not recorded). Some clones in this sample may be carry-over from other donors' samples. Material: CD8+ T cells from cultured PBMCs, obtained from culture after CMV antigen stimulation. The gene calls are TRBV4-1 and TRBJ2-7; D remains ambiguous. This chain's CDR3 is CASSQDTAYEQYF. The CDR3 coding sequence is TGCGCCAGCAGCCAAGACACCGCCTACGAGCAGTACTTC.